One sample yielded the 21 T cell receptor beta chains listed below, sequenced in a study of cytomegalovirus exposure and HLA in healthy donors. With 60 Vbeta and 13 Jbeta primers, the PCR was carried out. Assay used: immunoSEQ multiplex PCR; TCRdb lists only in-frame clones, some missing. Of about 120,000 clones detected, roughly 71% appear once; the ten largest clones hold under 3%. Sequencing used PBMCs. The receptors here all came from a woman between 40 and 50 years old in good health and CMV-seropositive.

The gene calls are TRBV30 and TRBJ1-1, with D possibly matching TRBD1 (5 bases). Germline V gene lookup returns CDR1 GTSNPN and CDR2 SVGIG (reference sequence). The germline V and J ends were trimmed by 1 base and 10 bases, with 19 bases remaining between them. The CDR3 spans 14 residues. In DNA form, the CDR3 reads TGTGCCTGGAGTGCCGGGTCCCCCGGTGGGGCAGCTTTCTTT. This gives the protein CAWSAGSPGGAAFF.

The CDR3: CASSIGGENTEAFF. The DNA of the CDR3 is TGTGCCAGTAGTATTGGCGGGGAGAACACTGAAGCTTTCTTT. J is TRBJ1-1 and V is TRBV19; D is unresolved. The CDR3 has 14 residues. Trimming took off 3 bases at V and 1 base at J, with 9 bases between the two ends. CDR1 is LNHDA, CDR2 SQIVND, per germline (reference sequence).

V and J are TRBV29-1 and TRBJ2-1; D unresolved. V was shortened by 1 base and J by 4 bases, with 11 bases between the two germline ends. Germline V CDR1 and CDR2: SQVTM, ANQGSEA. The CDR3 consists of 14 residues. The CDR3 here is CSVEAPGQYNEQFF. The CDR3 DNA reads TGCAGCGTTGAAGCTCCGGGTCAGTACAATGAGCAGTTCTTC.

In nucleotides, the CDR3 is TGTGCCAGCAGTTTAGAGGTTCGAGCTGAAGCTTTCTTT. Encoded protein: CASSLEVRAEAFF. The V call is TRBV28, the J call TRBJ1-1; the D is unclear. Germline loops: CDR1 MDHEN, CDR2 SYDVKM. V gave up 2 bases and J gave up 6 bases, with 10 bases separating them. The CDR3 is 13 residues long.

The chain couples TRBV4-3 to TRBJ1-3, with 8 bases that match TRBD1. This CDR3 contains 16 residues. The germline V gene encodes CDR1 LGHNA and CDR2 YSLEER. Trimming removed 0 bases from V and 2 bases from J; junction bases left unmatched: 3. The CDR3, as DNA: TGCGCCAGCAGCCAAGAGGCCAGGGGGCCTGGAAACACCATATATTTT. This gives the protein CASSQEARGPGNTIYF.

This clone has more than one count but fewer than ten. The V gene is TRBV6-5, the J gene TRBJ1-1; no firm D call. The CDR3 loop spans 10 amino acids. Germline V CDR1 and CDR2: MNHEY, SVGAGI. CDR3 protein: CEVSDTEAFF. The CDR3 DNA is TGTGAAGTCTCGGACACTGAAGCTTTCTTT.

The CDR3 nucleotides read TGCGCCAGCAGCCAAGATCGGGATCAGCCCCAGCATTTT. Its translation: CASSQDRDQPQHF. The V gene is TRBV4-3, the J gene TRBJ1-5; no definite D call. Germline V gene data show CDR1 as LGHNA and CDR2 as YSLEER. This CDR3 is 13 amino acids long. V was cut by 0 bases and J by 5 bases, with 5 bases left in between.

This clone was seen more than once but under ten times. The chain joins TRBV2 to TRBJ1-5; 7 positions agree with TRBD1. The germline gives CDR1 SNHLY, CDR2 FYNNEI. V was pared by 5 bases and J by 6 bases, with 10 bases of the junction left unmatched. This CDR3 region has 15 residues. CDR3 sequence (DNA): TGTGCCAGCAGTCCGTCACAGGGGAATAGTCAGCCCCAGCATTTT. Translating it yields CASSPSQGNSQPQHF.

CDR3: CASRLGSYNEQFF. CDR3 sequence (DNA): TGTGCCAGCAGACTCGGGAGCTACAATGAGCAGTTCTTC. The V call is TRBV6-5, the J call TRBJ2-1; D is possibly TRBD2 (6 bases). CDR3 length: 13 residues. Per germline, CDR1 MNHEY and CDR2 SVGAGI. V shed 6 bases and J shed 3 bases, with 9 bases lying between them.

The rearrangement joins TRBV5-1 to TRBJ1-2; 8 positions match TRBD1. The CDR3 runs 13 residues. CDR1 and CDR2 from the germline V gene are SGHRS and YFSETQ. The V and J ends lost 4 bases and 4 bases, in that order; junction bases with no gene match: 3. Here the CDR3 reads CASSQTGVYGYTF. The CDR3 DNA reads TGCGCCAGCAGCCAGACAGGGGTCTATGGCTACACCTTC.

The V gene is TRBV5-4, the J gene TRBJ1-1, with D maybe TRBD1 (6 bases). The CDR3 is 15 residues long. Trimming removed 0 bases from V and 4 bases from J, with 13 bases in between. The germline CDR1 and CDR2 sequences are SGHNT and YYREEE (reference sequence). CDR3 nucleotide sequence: TGTGCCAGCAGCTTGGTGGGGGGGCTGGGCACTGAAGCTTTCTTT. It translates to CASSLVGGLGTEAFF.

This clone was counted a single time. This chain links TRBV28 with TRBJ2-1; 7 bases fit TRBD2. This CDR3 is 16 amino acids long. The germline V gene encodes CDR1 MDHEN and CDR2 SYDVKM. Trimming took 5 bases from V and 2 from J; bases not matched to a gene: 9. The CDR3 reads CASSQPRERAYNEQFF. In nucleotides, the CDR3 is TGTGCCAGCAGTCAACCGCGGGAGAGGGCCTACAATGAGCAGTTCTTC.

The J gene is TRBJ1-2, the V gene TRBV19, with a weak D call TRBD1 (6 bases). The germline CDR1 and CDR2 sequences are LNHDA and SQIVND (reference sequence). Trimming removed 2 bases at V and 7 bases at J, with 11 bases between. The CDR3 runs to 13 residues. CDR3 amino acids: CASSIQQGRGYTF. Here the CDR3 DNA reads TGTGCCAGTAGTATACAACAGGGCCGTGGCTACACCTTC.

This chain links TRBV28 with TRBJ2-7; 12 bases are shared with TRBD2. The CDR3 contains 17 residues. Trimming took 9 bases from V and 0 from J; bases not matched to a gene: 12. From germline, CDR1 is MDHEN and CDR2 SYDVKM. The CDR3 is CASTSPRGLAGSYEQYF. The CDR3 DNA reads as TGTGCCAGTACTTCCCCCCGGGGACTAGCGGGCTCCTACGAGCAGTACTTC.

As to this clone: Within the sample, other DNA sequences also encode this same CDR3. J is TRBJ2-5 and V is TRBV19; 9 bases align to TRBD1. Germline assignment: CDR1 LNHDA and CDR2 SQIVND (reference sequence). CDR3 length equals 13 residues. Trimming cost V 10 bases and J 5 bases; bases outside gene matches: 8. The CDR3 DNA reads TGTGCCACCGGCGTGACAGGGGGTGAGACCCAGTACTTC. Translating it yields CATGVTGGETQYF.

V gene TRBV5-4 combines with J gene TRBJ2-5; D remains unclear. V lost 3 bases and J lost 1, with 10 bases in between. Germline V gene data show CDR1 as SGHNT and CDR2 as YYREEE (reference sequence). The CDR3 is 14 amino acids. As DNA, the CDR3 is TGTGCCAGCAGCTCCAGAGGTGCCCAAGAGACCCAGTACTTC. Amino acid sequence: CASSSRGAQETQYF.

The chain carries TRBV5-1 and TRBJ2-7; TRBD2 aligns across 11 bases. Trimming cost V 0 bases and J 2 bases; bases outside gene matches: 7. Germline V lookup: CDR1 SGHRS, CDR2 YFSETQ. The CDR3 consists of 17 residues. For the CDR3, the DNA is TGCGCCAGCAGCTTGGGACTAGCGGGACGAGAAGCCTACGAGCAGTACTTC. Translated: CASSLGLAGREAYEQYF.

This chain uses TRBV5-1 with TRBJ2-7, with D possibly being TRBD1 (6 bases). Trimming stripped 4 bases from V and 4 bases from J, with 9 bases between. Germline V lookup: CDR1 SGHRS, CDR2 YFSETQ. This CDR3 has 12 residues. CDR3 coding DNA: TGCGCCAGCAGCCGGACAGATTACGAGCAGTACTTC. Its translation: CASSRTDYEQYF.

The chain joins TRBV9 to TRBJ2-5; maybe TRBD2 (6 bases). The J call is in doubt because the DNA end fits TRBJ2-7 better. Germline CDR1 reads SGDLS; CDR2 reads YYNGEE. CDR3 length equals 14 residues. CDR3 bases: TGTGCCAGCAGCGAGGGAGGCCCTGCCTACGAGCAGTACTTC. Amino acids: CASSEGGPAYEQYF.

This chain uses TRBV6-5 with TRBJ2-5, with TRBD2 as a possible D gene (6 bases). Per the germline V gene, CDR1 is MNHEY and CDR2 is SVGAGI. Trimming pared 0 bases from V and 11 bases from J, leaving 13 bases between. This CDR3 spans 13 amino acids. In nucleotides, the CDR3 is TGTGCCAGCAGTTACTCGAGCTCGGGGGAGCAGTACTTC. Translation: CASSYSSSGEQYF.

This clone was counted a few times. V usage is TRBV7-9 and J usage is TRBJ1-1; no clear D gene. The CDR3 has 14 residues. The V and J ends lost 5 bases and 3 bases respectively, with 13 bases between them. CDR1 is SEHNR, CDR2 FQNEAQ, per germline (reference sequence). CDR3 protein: CASSPRTRDTEAFF. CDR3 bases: TGTGCCAGCAGCCCGCGAACTCGGGACACTGAAGCTTTCTTT.